Listed below are T cell receptor beta chains from one sample, sequenced in a study of blood T cell repertoires in COVID-19. The assay was immunoSEQ multiplex PCR, and TCRdb's table has in-frame clones only and misses some. The sample shows hundreds of thousands of clones, roughly 87% of them seen only once. Specimen: PBMCs or T cells enriched from blood (not recorded which). The source of these receptors is a woman aged 25-40 years who had recovered from COVID-19. The CDR3 runs from the conserved cysteine through the conserved F or W. D genes are given only for firm matches. Some rows have no size entry. The others give once, few or many, or a class for an expanded clone.

D gene: NA; J gene: TRBJ1-1; clone size: NA; V gene: TRBV28; CDR3 protein: CASRVGGNTEAFF; CDR3 DNA: TGTGCCAGCAGGGTGGGGGGGAACACTGAAGCTTTCTTT
D gene: TRBD1; J gene: TRBJ1-6; clone size: NA; V gene: TRBV30; CDR3 protein: CAWSRDRGSSGNSPLHF; CDR3 DNA: TGTGCCTGGAGCAGGGACAGGGGATCCTCTGGTAATTCACCCCTCCACTTT
D gene: TRBD1; J gene: TRBJ2-3; clone size: NA; V gene: TRBV9; CDR3 protein: CASSVRTGPTDTQYF; CDR3 DNA: TGTGCCAGCAGCGTAAGGACAGGTCCTACAGATACGCAGTATTTT
D gene: NA; J gene: TRBJ1-1; clone size: once; V gene: TRBV18; CDR3 protein: CASSLKGTGSTEAFF; CDR3 DNA: TGTGCCAGCTCACTCAAAGGTACAGGGAGCACTGAAGCTTTCTTT
D gene: NA; J gene: TRBJ1-5; clone size: NA; V gene: TRBV28; CDR3 protein: CASSSHGQLNQPQHF; CDR3 DNA: TGTGCCAGCAGTTCCCATGGACAGCTCAATCAGCCCCAGCATTTT
D gene: TRBD2; J gene: TRBJ2-7; clone size: once; V gene: TRBV14; CDR3 protein: CASSPLAGKGISYEQYF; CDR3 DNA: TGTGCCAGCAGCCCTCTAGCGGGGAAAGGGATCTCCTACGAGCAGTACTTC
D gene: NA; J gene: TRBJ1-1; clone size: once; V gene: TRBV19; CDR3 protein: CASSIKNTEAFF; CDR3 DNA: TGTGCCAGTAGTATCAAGAACACTGAAGCTTTCTTT
D gene: NA; J gene: TRBJ2-6; clone size: NA; V gene: TRBV15; CDR3 protein: CAASTGSEANVLTF; CDR3 DNA: TGTGCCGCCTCCACAGGGTCGGAGGCCAACGTCCTGACTTTC
D gene: TRBD2; J gene: TRBJ2-7; clone size: NA; V gene: TRBV27; CDR3 protein: CASSLWGGTSYEQYF; CDR3 DNA: TGTGCCAGCAGTTTGTGGGGGGGGACCTCCTACGAGCAGTACTTC
D gene: NA; J gene: TRBJ1-6; clone size: once; V gene: TRBV12-3/TRBV12-4; CDR3 protein: CASSPVPYSSLHF; CDR3 DNA: TGTGCCAGCAGTCCCGTACCCTACTCGTCCCTCCACTTT
D gene: TRBD1; J gene: TRBJ1-4; clone size: NA; V gene: TRBV18; CDR3 protein: CASSVRDSNEKLFF; CDR3 DNA: TGTGCCAGCTCAGTACGGGACAGTAATGAAAAACTGTTTTTT
D gene: NA; J gene: TRBJ2-1; clone size: NA; V gene: TRBV3-1/TRBV3-2; CDR3 protein: CASSQDREDEQFF; CDR3 DNA: TGTGCCAGCAGCCAAGACAGGGAGGATGAGCAGTTCTTC
D gene: NA; J gene: TRBJ1-2; clone size: few; V gene: TRBV5-1; CDR3 protein: CASSLSGERTYGYTF; CDR3 DNA: TGCGCCAGCAGCTTGTCCGGGGAGCGGACCTATGGCTACACCTTC
D gene: NA; J gene: TRBJ2-5; clone size: NA; V gene: TRBV7-9; CDR3 protein: CASSLGYPRYQETQYF; CDR3 DNA: TGTGCCAGCAGCTTAGGCTACCCTCGGTACCAAGAGACCCAGTACTTC
D gene: TRBD1; J gene: TRBJ1-2; clone size: NA; V gene: TRBV5-1; CDR3 protein: CASSPGTGEGYTF; CDR3 DNA: TGCGCCAGCAGCCCAGGGACAGGGGAAGGCTACACCTTC
D gene: NA; J gene: TRBJ1-5; clone size: NA; V gene: TRBV5-8; CDR3 protein: CASSAYPGQNSNQPQHF; CDR3 DNA: TGTGCCAGCAGCGCCTACCCTGGACAGAATAGCAATCAGCCCCAGCATTTT
D gene: TRBD2; J gene: TRBJ2-3; clone size: NA; V gene: TRBV15; CDR3 protein: CATRPSSGSTDTQYF; CDR3 DNA: TGTGCCACCAGACCCTCTAGCGGGAGCACAGATACGCAGTATTTT
D gene: TRBD2; J gene: TRBJ2-2; clone size: NA; V gene: TRBV10-3; CDR3 protein: CAIRRAEAGGTGELFF; CDR3 DNA: TGTGCCATCAGGAGGGCCGAAGCGGGGGGCACCGGGGAGCTGTTTTTT
D gene: NA; J gene: TRBJ2-3; clone size: NA; V gene: TRBV6-2/TRBV6-3; CDR3 protein: CASSRQNTDTQYF; CDR3 DNA: TGTGCCAGCAGTAGACAGAACACAGATACGCAGTATTTT
D gene: TRBD1; J gene: TRBJ1-1; clone size: NA; V gene: TRBV14; CDR3 protein: CASSLRTGANTEAFF; CDR3 DNA: TGTGCCAGCAGCCTCCGGACAGGGGCGAACACTGAAGCTTTCTTT
D gene: NA; J gene: TRBJ2-7; clone size: NA; V gene: TRBV27; CDR3 protein: CASSLRSTGPLSYEQYF; CDR3 DNA: TGTGCCAGCAGTTTAAGGTCTACAGGGCCCCTATCCTACGAGCAGTACTTC
D gene: TRBD2; J gene: TRBJ2-5; clone size: NA; V gene: TRBV28; CDR3 protein: CASSLLASGGRETQYF; CDR3 DNA: TGTGCCAGCAGTTTATTGGCAAGCGGGGGGCGGGAGACCCAGTACTTC
D gene: TRBD2; J gene: TRBJ2-2; clone size: NA; V gene: TRBV19; CDR3 protein: CASSRGLARTGELFF; CDR3 DNA: TGTGCCAGTAGCCGGGGACTAGCAAGAACCGGGGAGCTGTTTTTT
D gene: NA; J gene: TRBJ1-3; clone size: NA; V gene: TRBV5-3; CDR3 protein: CARSRNPGGLYGNTIYF; CDR3 DNA: TGTGCCAGAAGTCGCAACCCCGGGGGGCTTTATGGAAACACCATATATTTT
D gene: NA; J gene: TRBJ1-1; clone size: NA; V gene: TRBV27; CDR3 protein: CASGQNTEAFF; CDR3 DNA: TGTGCCAGCGGGCAGAACACTGAAGCTTTCTTT
D gene: NA; J gene: TRBJ2-1; clone size: NA; V gene: TRBV7-8; CDR3 protein: CASSLESFLTGYNEQFF; CDR3 DNA: TGTGCCAGCAGCTTGGAGAGTTTCCTCACAGGGTACAATGAGCAGTTCTTC
D gene: NA; J gene: TRBJ1-5; clone size: NA; V gene: TRBV19; CDR3 protein: CASTSDTGGNNQPQHF; CDR3 DNA: TGTGCCAGTACTTCAGATACGGGGGGTAACAATCAGCCCCAGCATTTT
D gene: TRBD2; J gene: TRBJ2-1; clone size: NA; V gene: TRBV2; CDR3 protein: CASSKRGAYNEQFF; CDR3 DNA: TGTGCCAGCAGCAAGCGGGGCGCCTACAATGAGCAGTTCTTC
D gene: NA; J gene: TRBJ2-1; clone size: NA; V gene: TRBV7-5; CDR3 protein: CARSIPTGTATYNEQFF; CDR3 DNA: TGTGCCAGAAGCATACCGACAGGTACCGCTACCTACAATGAGCAGTTCTTC
D gene: NA; J gene: TRBJ1-2; clone size: NA; V gene: TRBV7-2; CDR3 protein: CASSLEGPASYGYTF; CDR3 DNA: TGTGCCAGCAGCTTAGAGGGGCCAGCCTCTTATGGCTACACCTTC
D gene: NA; J gene: TRBJ1-1; clone size: NA; V gene: TRBV3-1/TRBV3-2; CDR3 protein: CASSPLQGGRKTEAFF; CDR3 DNA: TGTGCCAGCAGCCCCCTCCAAGGCGGCCGTAAAACTGAAGCTTTCTTT
D gene: NA; J gene: TRBJ1-6; clone size: NA; V gene: TRBV27; CDR3 protein: CASRLGGLSSYNSPLHF; CDR3 DNA: TGTGCCAGCAGACTCGGGGGGTTGAGCTCCTATAATTCACCCCTCCACTTT
D gene: TRBD1; J gene: TRBJ1-1; clone size: NA; V gene: TRBV30; CDR3 protein: CAWMVAGGAGAFF; CDR3 DNA: TGTGCCTGGATGGTCGCAGGGGGCGCGGGAGCTTTCTTT
D gene: TRBD1; J gene: TRBJ2-7; clone size: NA; V gene: TRBV23-1; CDR3 protein: CASSQLDRVSSYEQYF; CDR3 DNA: TGCGCCAGCAGTCAACTAGACAGGGTGAGCTCCTACGAGCAGTACTTC
D gene: NA; J gene: TRBJ2-5; clone size: NA; V gene: TRBV27; CDR3 protein: CASSLRWGRETQYF; CDR3 DNA: TGTGCCAGCAGTTTAAGGTGGGGCCGAGAGACCCAGTACTTC
D gene: TRBD2; J gene: TRBJ2-3; clone size: NA; V gene: TRBV2; CDR3 protein: CASRHSSGGKDTQYF; CDR3 DNA: TGTGCCAGCAGACATAGTAGCGGGGGAAAAGATACGCAGTATTTT
D gene: NA; J gene: TRBJ1-2; clone size: NA; V gene: TRBV24-1; CDR3 protein: CATSDLRGRVAF; CDR3 DNA: TGTGCCACCAGTGATTTGCGCGGCAGGGTGGCCTTC
D gene: TRBD1; J gene: TRBJ1-1; clone size: few; V gene: TRBV11-2; CDR3 protein: CASSLAGTGRAFF; CDR3 DNA: TGTGCCAGCAGCTTAGCAGGGACAGGGCGGGCTTTCTTT
D gene: NA; J gene: TRBJ2-2; clone size: NA; V gene: TRBV9; CDR3 protein: CASNRGAAVDTGELFF; CDR3 DNA: TGTGCCAGCAACCGGGGGGCAGCGGTCGACACCGGGGAGCTGTTTTTT
D gene: NA; J gene: TRBJ2-1; clone size: NA; V gene: TRBV29-1; CDR3 protein: CSVAPGDNEQFF; CDR3 DNA: TGCAGCGTGGCGCCGGGGGACAATGAGCAGTTCTTC
D gene: NA; J gene: TRBJ1-2; clone size: NA; V gene: TRBV2; CDR3 protein: CASSQANYGYTF; CDR3 DNA: TGTGCCAGCAGTCAGGCTAACTATGGCTACACCTTC
D gene: TRBD1; J gene: TRBJ2-4; clone size: once; V gene: TRBV3-1/TRBV3-2; CDR3 protein: CASSQDPTGGSLAKNIQYF; CDR3 DNA: TGTGCCAGCAGCCAAGATCCCACAGGGGGCTCCTTAGCCAAAAACATTCAGTACTTC